This paragraph reports one T cell receptor beta chain. This sample stems from a study of blood T cell repertoires in COVID-19. Turning to the study itself: Specimens from acute and convalescent COVID-19 originated in the United States, Italy and Spain. PBMCs, B-cell-depleted T cells, or T cells provided the cDNA or gDNA that made up the material.

Authors' methods: Amplifying reference gene primers gave estimates of nucleated cell counts. TCRdb keeps only in-frame clones here, not all; method: immunoSEQ multiplex PCR. That table furnishes V, J and clone size, whereas the DNA furnished D and trimming. The table records 200,000 to 250,000 clones, about four fifths of them present only once. CDR3 length equals 16 residues. The gene calls are TRBV21-1 and TRBJ2-3; the D call of TRBD2 is as the table states it, not checked on the DNA. TRBV21-1 is reported as a pseudogene. The sequence derives from a man older than 75 with acute or convalescent COVID-19. The sequenced material came from peripheral blood. The DNA for the CDR3 is TGTGCCAGCAGCACTACACCGGGAAACCGCACAGATACGCAGTATTTT. Amino acid sequence: CASSTTPGNRTDTQYF.